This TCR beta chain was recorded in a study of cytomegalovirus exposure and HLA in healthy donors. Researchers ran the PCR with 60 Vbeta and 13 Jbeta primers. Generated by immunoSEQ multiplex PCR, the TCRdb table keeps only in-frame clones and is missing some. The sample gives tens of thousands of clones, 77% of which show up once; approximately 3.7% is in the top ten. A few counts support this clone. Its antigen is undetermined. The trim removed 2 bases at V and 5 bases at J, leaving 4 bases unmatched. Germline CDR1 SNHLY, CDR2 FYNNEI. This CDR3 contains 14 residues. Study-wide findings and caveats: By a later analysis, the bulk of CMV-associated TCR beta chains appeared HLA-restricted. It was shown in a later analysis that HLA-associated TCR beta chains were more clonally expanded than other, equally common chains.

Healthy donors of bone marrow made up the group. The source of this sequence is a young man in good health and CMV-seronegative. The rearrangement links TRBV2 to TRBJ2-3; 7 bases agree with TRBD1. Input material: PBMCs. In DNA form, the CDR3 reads TGTGCCAGCAGTGAACAGGGGGATGGAGATACGCAGTATTTT. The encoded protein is CASSEQGDGDTQYF.